This T cell receptor (beta chain) was found in a study of blood T cell repertoires in COVID-19. Study details: PBMCs, B-cell-depleted T cells, or T cells were the source of the cDNA or gDNA that made up the material.

This CDR3 contains 15 residues. V was clipped by 0 bases and J by 1 base, with 7 bases between them. CDR1 ENHRY and CDR2 SYGVKD come from the germline V gene. This clone was counted a few times. Original methodology: Nucleated cell number was recorded as an estimate derived from reference gene primer amplification. The repertoire was sequenced with immunoSEQ multiplex PCR; TCRdb's copy has only in-frame clones and lacks some. D and trimming come from the DNA, and the V and J calls and clone size come from that table. The data show some 340,000 clones, roughly four fifths seen once. This TCR came from a woman aged 50 to 60 who had recovered from COVID-19. This rearrangement joins TRBV10-3 to TRBJ1-5, with TRBD1 as a possible D gene (6 bases). The sample was PBMCs or T cells enriched from blood (not recorded which). This CDR3 reads CAISESGHSNQPQHF. DNA for the CDR3: TGTGCCATCAGTGAGTCGGGACACAGCAATCAGCCCCAGCATTTT.